This entry concerns a single T cell receptor beta chain. The CDR3 consists of 15 residues. Germline lookup yields CDR1 SGHNT and CDR2 YYREEE (reference sequence). These data originate in a study of T cells in severe cutaneous drug reactions. Carbamazepine had induced Stevens-Johnson syndrome or toxic epidermal necrolysis in the sequenced donors. Libraries were made by iRepertoire multiplex PCR with TCR subtype-specific primers for bulk and single-cell sequencing. No DNA is given; TCRdb re-called the multiplex PCR reads and lists each CDR3 protein once. The table counts around 20,000 distinct CDR3 sequences; approximately 7% lies in the top ten.

The receptor comes from a human donor with toxic epidermal necrolysis, a severe cutaneous drug reaction. This rearrangement joins TRBV5-4 to TRBJ1-1; TCRdb selects TRBD1, and the lack of DNA leaves this call unchecked. Sequencing was done on a sample of PBMCs. The CDR3 here is CASSRSRGIGTEAFF.